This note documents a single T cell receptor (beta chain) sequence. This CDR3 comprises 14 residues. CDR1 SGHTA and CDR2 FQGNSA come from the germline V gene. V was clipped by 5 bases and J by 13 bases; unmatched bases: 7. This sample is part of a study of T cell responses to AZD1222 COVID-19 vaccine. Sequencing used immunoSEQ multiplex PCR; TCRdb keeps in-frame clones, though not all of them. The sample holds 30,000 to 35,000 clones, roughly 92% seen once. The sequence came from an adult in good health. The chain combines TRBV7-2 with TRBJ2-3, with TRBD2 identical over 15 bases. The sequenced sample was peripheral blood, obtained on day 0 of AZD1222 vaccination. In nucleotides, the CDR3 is TGTGCCAGCAGCATACCGGGACTAGCGGGGGGCGAGTATTTT. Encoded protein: CASSIPGLAGGEYF.